The 8 T cell receptor beta chains below come from one sample, sequenced in a study of OX40 agonist ivuxolimab in advanced cancers. Only in-frame clones appear in the TCRdb table, and some are missing; sequencing was by immunoSEQ multiplex PCR. The sample shows 50,000 to 65,000 clones, 81% of them seen only once. The sample in question was CD4+ or CD8+ T cells sorted from blood, obtained in a trial of the OX40 agonist ivuxolimab. These receptors all come from an adult with an advanced solid tumor such as melanoma, head and neck, liver or kidney cancer.

Only one count was recorded for this clone. This chain connects TRBV20-1 to TRBJ2-7; no definite D call. V gave up 6 bases and J gave up 0 bases, with 6 bases separating them. The CDR3 runs to 11 residues. Germline CDR1 reads DFQATT; CDR2 reads SNEGSKA (reference sequence). This CDR3 reads CSAGPSYEQYF. The CDR3 coding sequence is TGCAGTGCCGGTCCCTCCTACGAGCAGTACTTC.

Regarding this clone: In the same sample, other DNA sequences code for this CDR3. J is TRBJ1-2 and V is TRBV4-1, with TRBD1 identical over 9 bases. The CDR3 covers 15 residues. Germline trimming cut 0 bases from V and 8 bases from J; bases unmatched to any gene: 7. Germline lookup yields CDR1 MGHRA and CDR2 YSYEKL. The CDR3 DNA sequence: TGCGCCAGCAGCCAAGATGGGGGACAGGGTGGGGGCTACACCTTC. As protein: CASSQDGGQGGGYTF.

This clone showed up just once. The rearrangement links TRBV5-4 to TRBJ2-7; no clear D gene. V was pared by 2 bases and J by 2 bases, with 8 bases between. Germline loops: CDR1 SGHNT, CDR2 YYREEE (reference sequence). CDR3 length equals 13 residues. CDR3 in amino acids: CASSLGEAYEQYF. The CDR3 nucleotides are TGTGCCAGCAGCTTAGGAGAGGCCTACGAGCAGTACTTC.

The CDR3 DNA follows: TGTGCCAGCTCACCCCTGAGAGGGGCCTCTGGAAACACCATATATTTT. Its translation is CASSPLRGASGNTIYF. The V and J genes are TRBV18 and TRBJ1-3, with a possible D match to TRBD1 (5 bases). In germline, CDR1 is KGHSH, CDR2 LQKENI. V gave up 3 bases and J gave up 0 bases, with 12 bases separating them. The CDR3 length is 16 residues.

This chain uses TRBV9 with TRBJ1-5; D may be TRBD1 (6 bases). Germline CDR1 SGDLS, CDR2 YYNGEE. CDR3 length: 16 residues. Between the trimmed V and J ends, which lost 0 bases and 1 base, there was a span of 11 bases. The CDR3 here is CASSVEGGSSNQPQHF. CDR3 nucleotide sequence: TGTGCCAGCAGCGTAGAGGGGGGGTCCAGCAATCAGCCCCAGCATTTT. Full variable domain (missing parts from reference TRBV9 and TRBJ1-5): DSGVTQTPKHLITATGQRVTLRCSPRSGDLSVYWYQQSLDQGLQFLIQYYNGEERAKGNILERFSAQQFPDLHSELNLSSLELGDSALYFCASSVEGGSSNQPQHFGDGTRLSIL.

The CDR3 nucleotides are TGTGCCAGCAACGGGACGGAGACCCAGTACTTC. It translates to CASNGTETQYF. The chain is built from TRBV6-4 and TRBJ2-5; D possibly matches TRBD1 or TRBD2 (5 bases each). The germline V and J ends were trimmed by 7 bases and 5 bases, with 8 bases remaining between them. The CDR3 length is 11 residues. CDR1 and CDR2 (germline): MRHNA, SNTAGT.

This chain links TRBV6-5 with TRBJ1-5; weak D call: TRBD1 (6 bases). The V gene's germline CDR1 is MNHEY and CDR2 SVGAGI. Trimming left V 9 bases short and J 6 bases short, with 21 bases between. This CDR3 has 15 residues. The CDR3 sequence: CASGVSGGTGQPQHF. Written as DNA, the CDR3 is TGTGCCAGTGGGGTTTCGGGGGGCACCGGTCAGCCCCAGCATTTT.

The chain is built from TRBV5-1 and TRBJ2-5; D may correspond to TRBD1 or TRBD2 (5 bases each). Germline CDR1 and CDR2: SGHRS and YFSETQ. The CDR3 runs 15 residues. Trimming removed 3 bases from V and 3 bases from J, with 15 bases in between. The CDR3 loop reads CASSYDGTAEETQYF. CDR3 DNA sequence: TGCGCCAGCAGCTATGACGGGACGGCAGAAGAGACCCAGTACTTC.